This TCR beta chain was profiled in a study of cytomegalovirus exposure and HLA in healthy donors. 60 Vbeta and 13 Jbeta primers were used in PCR. The table came from immunoSEQ multiplex PCR; TCRdb's copy has only in-frame clones and leaves some out. The sample contains 150,000 to 180,000 clones, 80% of which appear only once. Germline lookup yields CDR1 MGHRA and CDR2 YSYEKL. Trimming removed 2 bases from V and 7 bases from J, with 15 bases in between. The CDR3 loop spans 15 amino acids. This rearrangement joins TRBV4-1 to TRBJ1-5; no clear D gene. The sequenced sample was PBMCs. This clonotype was obtained from a woman in her thirties or forties in good health and CMV-seropositive. The CDR3 nucleotides are TGCGCCAGCAGCCAAAACCCCCGGGGTGGGCAGCCCCAGCATTTT. This gives the protein CASSQNPRGGQPQHF.